The entry below describes one TCR beta chain. Its antigen is as yet unknown. With V trimmed by 0 bases and J by 7 bases, 1 base remained unmatched. Germline V lookup: CDR1 MNHEY, CDR2 SVGAGI. The length of the CDR3 is 14 residues. The data stem from a study of cytomegalovirus exposure and HLA in healthy donors. Overall study context: When 300 to 500 donors were genotyped, just over 80% of them were found to fall in the Caucasian-associated ancestry cluster.

60 Vbeta and 13 Jbeta primers were used in PCR. Per the study methods: Around 11 million of tens of millions of unique TCR beta chains were shared, per a later count. This table comes from immunoSEQ multiplex PCR, and its TCRdb copy is limited to in-frame clones, with some not included. Clone size and the V and J calls come from that table; the DNA yielded D and trimming. The sample has over 150,000 clones, roughly three quarters seen once; the top ten hold about 1.6%. Study-level findings and limits: An analysis done earlier found most TCR beta V segments productive about 87% or about 30% of the time.

The specimen was PBMCs. The origin of this receptor is a woman under 30 in good health and CMV-seronegative. The chain has TRBV6-5 and TRBJ2-1; 9 bases agree with TRBD2. The CDR3: CASSYSSGSNEQFF. Here the CDR3 DNA reads TGTGCCAGCAGTTACTCTAGCGGGAGTAATGAGCAGTTCTTC.